These 19 T cell receptor beta chains share one sample of origin, sequenced in a study of regulatory T cells. Their antigen targets remain unknown. Amplification used 52 TRBV primers and 13 TRBJ primers. Using immunoSEQ multiplex PCR, the repertoire was profiled, and TCRdb retains in-frame clones only, with some absent. The sample yields about 35,000 clones, about 91% seen once. Study-wide results and limits: In CD3G-deficient patients, conventional CD4+ T cells were enriched for hydrophobic CDR3 residues at positions 6 and 7.

The sample comprised conventional CD4+ T cells sorted from blood. These receptors were taken from a person between 18 and 30 years old with CD3G deficiency.

The genes are TRBV19 and TRBJ2-4; 7 bases are shared with TRBD1. The CDR3 is made up of 14 amino acids. The germline CDR1 and CDR2 sequences are LNHDA and SQIVND (reference sequence). V dropped 4 bases and J dropped 6; count of bases not matched to a gene: 6. The CDR3 nucleotides read TGTGCCAGTAGTACCCCGGGACAGAGAAACATTCAGTACTTC. Translating it yields CASSTPGQRNIQYF.

The chain couples TRBV5-1 to TRBJ2-3; unclear D gene. This CDR3 spans 17 amino acids. V lost 0 bases and J lost 0, with 14 bases in between. CDR1 and CDR2 (germline): SGHRS, YFSETQ. The CDR3: CASSLAAFGTSTDTQYF. DNA for the CDR3: TGCGCCAGCAGCTTGGCCGCTTTTGGTACTAGCACAGATACGCAGTATTTT. Looking up the rest from reference TRBV5-1 and TRBJ2-3 gives the full variable domain: KAGVTQTPRYLIKTRGQQVTLSCSPISGHRSVSWYQQTPGQGLQFLFEYFSETQRNKGNFPGRFSGRQFSNSRSEMNVSTLELGDSALYLCASSLAAFGTSTDTQYFGPGTRLTVL.

V is TRBV25-1 and J is TRBJ2-3, with TRBD2 matching 8 bases. Germline CDR1 and CDR2: MGHDK and SYGVNS. The CDR3 runs to 16 residues. V dropped 3 bases and J dropped 7; count of bases not matched to a gene: 12. The CDR3 DNA reads TGTGCCAGCAGTGATGGAGGGGCGGGGGGCGTGAATACGCAGTATTTT. Translated, it gives CASSDGGAGGVNTQYF.

The chain is built from TRBV6-6 and TRBJ2-3, with TRBD2 matching 8 bases. V lost 7 bases to trimming and J lost 1 base; unmatched junction nucleotides: 7. Germline V gene sequence: CDR1 MNHNY, CDR2 SVGAGI (reference sequence). This CDR3 contains 15 residues. The DNA of the CDR3 is TGTGCCAGCACCCCAGGGCGGGGGGGCACAGATACGCAGTATTTT. Its translation: CASTPGRGGTDTQYF.

The chain uses TRBV6-1 and TRBJ2-1; possible D gene TRBD1, 5 bases. The germline CDR1 and CDR2 sequences are MNHNS and SASEGT. CDR3 length: 12 residues. Trimming took off 4 bases at V and 8 bases at J, with 9 bases between the two ends. CDR3 DNA sequence: TGTGCCAGCAGTGTAGCCAGGGATGAGCAGTTCTTC. Translating gives CASSVARDEQFF.

This chain uses TRBV6-1 with TRBJ2-7; 7 positions match TRBD1. The CDR3 has 14 residues. The germline V gene encodes CDR1 MNHNS and CDR2 SASEGT. V lost 4 bases and J lost 6; bases outside the gene matches: 9. This chain's CDR3 is CASSGRGRFGEQYF. CDR3 DNA sequence: TGTGCCAGCAGTGGAAGGGGGCGGTTTGGCGAGCAGTACTTC.

V usage is TRBV5-1 and J usage is TRBJ2-7, with TRBD1 as a possible D gene (6 bases). Germline V gene sequence: CDR1 SGHRS, CDR2 YFSETQ. The length of the CDR3 is 13 residues. Trimming took 3 bases from V and 3 from J, leaving 10 bases between them. CDR3 coding DNA: TGCGCCAGCAGCTCAGGGGACCGCTACGAGCAGTACTTC. This gives the protein CASSSGDRYEQYF. The full variable domain, completed using reference TRBV5-1 and TRBJ2-7, is KAGVTQTPRYLIKTRGQQVTLSCSPISGHRSVSWYQQTPGQGLQFLFEYFSETQRNKGNFPGRFSGRQFSNSRSEMNVSTLELGDSALYLCASSSGDRYEQYFGPGTRLTVT.

The gene calls are TRBV5-1 and TRBJ1-1, with unresolved D. Germline loops: CDR1 SGHRS, CDR2 YFSETQ. Trimming shortened V by 1 base and J by 6 bases, and 4 bases separated the two germline ends. The CDR3 runs 11 residues. Here the CDR3 DNA reads TGCGCCAGCAGCTTGTTAGCTGAAGCTTTCTTT. It specifies CASSLLAEAFF.

This chain joins TRBV28 and TRBJ1-5; D unresolved. Trimming pared 4 bases from V and 5 bases from J, leaving 21 bases between. This CDR3 has 17 amino acids. Germline loops: CDR1 MDHEN, CDR2 SYDVKM. CDR3 sequence (DNA): TGTGCCAGCAGTTCCGCACCGTCGTTATTCTCGGATCAGCCCCAGCATTTT. Encoded protein: CASSSAPSLFSDQPQHF.

The chain joins TRBV7-9 to TRBJ2-5; TRBD1 is a possible D gene (6 bases). Germline values: CDR1 SEHNR, CDR2 FQNEAQ (reference sequence). This CDR3 spans 13 amino acids. The V end was cut by 4 bases, the J end by 5 bases, with 11 bases between. The CDR3 here is CASSWGQTETQYF. The CDR3 DNA sequence: TGTGCCAGCAGCTGGGGGCAGACGGAGACCCAGTACTTC.

In this sample, this clone turned up once. The chain carries TRBV18 and TRBJ2-6; no reliable D call. The CDR3 length is 16 residues. The germline CDR1 and CDR2 sequences are KGHSH and LQKENI. V dropped 2 bases and J dropped 2 bases, with 10 bases sitting between them. CDR3 loop: CASSPLAVTGANVLTF. The CDR3 nucleotides are TGTGCCAGCTCACCATTGGCTGTGACTGGGGCCAACGTCCTGACTTTC.

This chain joins TRBV21-1 and TRBJ1-1. TRBV21-1 is flagged as a pseudogene. This CDR3 has 15 amino acids. The DNA of the CDR3 is TGTGCCAGCAGCACCTGGGGAAATGCGGACACTGAAGCTTTCTTT. Its translation is CASSTWGNADTEAFF.

The chain employs TRBV28 and TRBJ2-6; D is ambiguous. With 4 bases removed from V and 0 bases from J, the gap between germline ends came to 16 bases. The CDR3 extends over 18 amino acids. CDR1 MDHEN and CDR2 SYDVKM come from the germline V gene. The CDR3, as DNA: TGTGCCAGCAGTTCCCCCATGGGAAGATCCTCTGGGGCCAACGTCCTGACTTTC. It encodes CASSSPMGRSSGANVLTF.

The chain uses TRBV5-1 and TRBJ2-1; 12 nucleotides line up with TRBD2. The CDR3 is made up of 18 amino acids. Germline values: CDR1 SGHRS, CDR2 YFSETQ. With 3 bases clipped from V and 0 bases from J, the junction kept 7 bases outside the gene matches. CDR3 nucleotides: TGCGCCAGCAGCTCACGACTAGCGGGGGACAGCTCCTACAATGAGCAGTTCTTC. This codes for CASSSRLAGDSSYNEQFF.

The chain couples TRBV6-1 to TRBJ1-1, with unresolved D. Trimming pared 8 bases from V and 8 bases from J, leaving 12 bases between. CDR1 MNHNS and CDR2 SASEGT come from the germline V gene. This CDR3 contains 11 residues. The CDR3 DNA reads TGTGCCAGCCAAGAGGAGGCGGAAGCTTTCTTT. It is translated as CASQEEAEAFF.

Written as DNA, the CDR3 is TGCGCCAGCAGCAGGTCCCAGGGCGGGGAGCTGTTTTTT. Its protein is CASSRSQGGELFF. This chain uses TRBV5-1 with TRBJ2-2; tentatively, D is TRBD1 (5 bases). V dropped 4 bases and J dropped 7 bases, with 11 bases sitting between them. Germline CDR1 SGHRS, CDR2 YFSETQ. CDR3 length: 13 amino acids.

A few counts support this clone. The chain joins TRBV5-1 to TRBJ1-2; the match to TRBD1 covers 7 bases. CDR3 length equals 14 residues. V trimming: 0 bases; J trimming: 4 bases; junction bases outside the gene matches: 3. Looked up from germline, CDR1 is SGHRS and CDR2 is YFSETQ. CDR3 DNA: TGCGCCAGCAGCTTGGCGCCAGGGGGCTATGGCTACACCTTC. Encoded protein: CASSLAPGGYGYTF.

The V gene is TRBV28, the J gene TRBJ2-3; D remains unclear. The CDR3 totals 12 residues. V was clipped by 9 bases and J by 0 bases, with 7 bases between them. Germline CDR1 MDHEN, CDR2 SYDVKM. The CDR3 DNA reads as TGTGCCAGTGGTGGTAGCACAGATACGCAGTATTTT. Its translation is CASGGSTDTQYF. The complete variable domain, with remaining parts taken from reference TRBV28 and TRBJ2-3, reads DVKVTQSSRYLVKRTGEKVFLECVQDMDHENMFWYRQDPGLGLRLIYFSYDVKMKEKGDIPEGYSVSREKKERFSLILESASTNQTSMYLCASGGSTDTQYFGPGTRLTVL.

The V call is TRBV19, the J call TRBJ1-5; the D gene is possibly TRBD1 (5 bases). From germline, CDR1 is LNHDA and CDR2 SQIVND (reference sequence). The CDR3 runs 14 residues. Trimming took off 3 bases at V and 7 bases at J, with 13 bases between the two ends. CDR3 bases: TGTGCCAGTAGTATTGAGGCAGGGTACCAGCCCCAGCATTTT. It specifies CASSIEAGYQPQHF.